The TCR beta chain under discussion was sequenced for a study of T cell responses to AZD1222 COVID-19 vaccine. V dropped 6 bases and J dropped 4; count of bases not matched to a gene: 8. The CDR3 is made up of 15 amino acids. Germline CDR1 reads MNHEY; CDR2 reads SMNVEV (reference sequence). The data were produced by immunoSEQ multiplex PCR, yet TCRdb's version contains in-frame clones alone and is incomplete. This table holds about 120,000 clones, about 90% found once. With regard to this clone: The antigen remains unidentified.

Study-wide findings and caveats: The breadth and depth of Spike-specific TCRs increased once two AZD1222 doses had been given. CD4 TCRs associated with vaccination spanned spike, dominating at 160-218 and 743-854. A mostly white British donor set with more females was recruited, and clonal diversity was possibly underestimated.

The chain joins TRBV27 to TRBJ2-7; 11 nucleotides line up with TRBD2. The TCR was taken from an adult in good health. The specimen was peripheral blood, collected on day 0 of AZD1222 vaccination. This CDR3 is CASRVLAGAKYEQYF. The CDR3 DNA reads as TGTGCCAGCAGGGTACTAGCGGGAGCCAAATACGAGCAGTACTTC.